One T cell receptor beta chain is described in this entry. This record comes from a study of T-cell memory formation after mild COVID-19. The 5'RACE method, run with constant-segment primers, produced TCR alpha and TCR beta cDNA libraries (carrying sample barcodes and UMIs). Via MiXCR, TCRdb re-called the 5' RACE reads, giving one row per CDR3 protein. The table lists 120,000 to 150,000 distinct CDR3 sequences, 6% to 7% of them singletons. J was trimmed by 6 bases and V by 4 bases; bases with no gene match: 7. This CDR3 contains 14 residues. Sequenced sample: PBMCs or a T cell subset sorted from them (not recorded which). The rearrangement uses TRBV12-3 or TRBV12-4 and TRBJ2-3; 7 nucleotides match TRBD2. The clonotype comes from an adult woman who had mild COVID-19 (a few samples of this study predate the infection). Cell type and time point are not known. CDR3 sequence reads: CASSSGLVSDTQYF. CDR3 in DNA: TGTGCCAGCAGTTCCGGACTAGTGTCGGATACGCAGTATTTT.